The rows below give T cell receptor beta chains drawn from one sample of a study of T cell changes during pregnancy in multiple sclerosis. Clones were read by immunoSEQ multiplex PCR, and TCRdb kept only the in-frame ones, dropping some. The table includes 95,000 to 100,000 clones, 80% to 95% detected once. Source: peripheral blood, taken in the second trimester of pregnancy. The receptors derive from a female donor with multiple sclerosis, enrolled in a pregnancy study. Both conserved end residues are part of each CDR3. The order of the fields is CDR3 DNA, CDR3 protein, J gene, D gene, clone size, V gene. The D gene is left open where the match is weak. Clone size is given for some rows only: seen once, a few or many times, or a class if the clone is expanded.

TGTGCCAGCAGTCACCGGGACAGCTTATACGAGCAGTACTTC CASSHRDSLYEQYF TRBJ2-7 TRBD1 once TRBV28
TGTGCCAGCAGCTCTAGCGGGAGGGCCAACGAGCAGTACTTC CASSSSGRANEQYF TRBJ2-7 TRBD2 NA TRBV28
TGTGCCAGCAGTAAGATCCGGGACAGGGACGACGAGCAGTACTTC CASSKIRDRDDEQYF TRBJ2-7 TRBD1 NA TRBV6-5
TGTGCCAGCAGCTCCTCCGGGGGGGGAGTAGGCTACACCTTC CASSSSGGGVGYTF TRBJ1-2 NA NA TRBV7-9
TGTGCCACCAGCAGAGATGGACCAGGGGGAGTGCAAGAGACCCAGTACTTC CATSRDGPGGVQETQYF TRBJ2-5 TRBD1 NA TRBV15
TGTGCCAGCAGCGTAGGGTCCAGCTCCTACGAGCAGTACTTC CASSVGSSSYEQYF TRBJ2-7 NA NA TRBV9
TGTGCCAGCAGTACCCTGACACGCCGTGGGGCCGTCTACGAGCAGTACTTC CASSTLTRRGAVYEQYF TRBJ2-7 NA NA TRBV2
TGTGCCAGCAGCTTGGATGTTGCGGGAGGGAGGGCACACAATGAGCAGTTCTTC CASSLDVAGGRAHNEQFF TRBJ2-1 TRBD2 NA TRBV5-6
TGTGCCAGCAGCCAAGAAGGGGGCAAAGTAGGGAACACTGAAGCTTTCTTT CASSQEGGKVGNTEAFF TRBJ1-1 TRBD1 NA TRBV14
TGTGCCAGCAGCTTATATTTGGACAGCCACCCCAGATCTGGAAACACCATATATTTT CASSLYLDSHPRSGNTIYF TRBJ1-3 NA NA TRBV7-2
TGTGCCAGTAGTCATACTCTAATTAGCGGGAGTGGGTATCTAGAGACCCAGTACTTC CASSHTLISGSGYLETQYF TRBJ2-5 TRBD2 NA TRBV19
TGTGCCAGTGGTGGACAGGGGTCAGATACGCAGTATTTT CASGGQGSDTQYF TRBJ2-3 TRBD1 NA TRBV27
TGCGCCAGCAGCCAAGAACCGCGAGGTTACAATGAGCAGTTCTTC CASSQEPRGYNEQFF TRBJ2-1 NA NA TRBV4-3
TGTGCCAGCAGTTACTCGAGAAGCGAAAAACTGTTTTTT CASSYSRSEKLFF TRBJ1-4 NA NA TRBV6-5
TGTGCCAGCAGCCCCACGATAGGGGGGGGGAATGAAGCTTTCTTT CASSPTIGGGNEAFF TRBJ1-1 NA NA TRBV7-2
TGTGCCAGCAGCGTAATGGTTAGCGGGATCCCAGATACGCAGTATTTT CASSVMVSGIPDTQYF TRBJ2-3 TRBD2 NA TRBV9
TGTGCCAGCAGCCCTCTTAGAGGGGGCGGGGAGCTGTTTTTT CASSPLRGGGELFF TRBJ2-2 NA NA TRBV28
TGCGCCAGCAGCCAAGACCGGCTAGCGGGAGGGGTAGATACGCAGTATTTT CASSQDRLAGGVDTQYF TRBJ2-3 TRBD2 NA TRBV4-3
TGCAGCGGTGGAAACAGGGGATTGACTGAAGCTTTCTTT CSGGNRGLTEAFF TRBJ1-1 TRBD1 NA TRBV29-1
TGTGCCAGCAGTCCCAGGAGGGCTAATGAAAAACTGTTTTTT CASSPRRANEKLFF TRBJ1-4 NA NA TRBV6-1
TGTGCCACCAGCAGAGATCGAGTAGCAGGAGGGGCGACGACTGAAGCTTTCTTT CATSRDRVAGGATTEAFF TRBJ1-1 NA NA TRBV15
TGTGCCAGCAGCGGTCGACAGGGGTCAACCGGGGAGCTGTTTTTT CASSGRQGSTGELFF TRBJ2-2 TRBD1 NA TRBV9
TGCGCCAGCAGCCCCGAGACTAGCGGGACTGCCTACGAGCAGTACTTC CASSPETSGTAYEQYF TRBJ2-7 TRBD2 NA TRBV4-1
TGTGCCATCAGTGAGGGACAAATTTACAATGAGCAGTTCTTC CAISEGQIYNEQFF TRBJ2-1 NA NA TRBV10-3
TGTGCCAGCAGCTTAGCGGGAGGCCCTATGGAGCAGTACTTC CASSLAGGPMEQYF TRBJ2-7 NA NA TRBV7-9
TGTGCCAGCAGCTTAGCGGCGGGACAGGAACCCGCTGGAAACACCATATATTTT CASSLAAGQEPAGNTIYF TRBJ1-3 TRBD1 NA TRBV7-6
TGCGCCAGCTCCCGGGGGGGTCCGGACGAGCAGTACTTC CASSRGGPDEQYF TRBJ2-7 TRBD2 NA TRBV5-1
TGTGCCAGCTCCAATTACGAGCAGTACTTC CASSNYEQYF TRBJ2-7 NA NA TRBV6-1
TGCGCCAGCAGCTACGGACAGATCGAGTACTTC CASSYGQIEYF TRBJ2-5 NA once TRBV5-1
TGTGCCAGCAGCTTAGTAGGGACACTCATGGAGACCCAGTACTTC CASSLVGTLMETQYF TRBJ2-5 NA NA TRBV7-8
TGTGCCAGCAGTGATTCCAGACTAGCGGGAATGATACATGAGCAGTTCTTC CASSDSRLAGMIHEQFF TRBJ2-1 TRBD2 NA TRBV25-1
TGTGCCAGCAGCGTAGCACAATACAATGAGCAGTTCTTC CASSVAQYNEQFF TRBJ2-1 NA NA TRBV9
TGTGCCAGCAGCGCCCACGAGGGGGCGGGGGAGCAGTACTTC CASSAHEGAGEQYF TRBJ2-7 NA NA TRBV9
TGTGCCAGCAGCGTAGGGCGGACAGGAGGGTTGCCTGAGCAGTTCTTC CASSVGRTGGLPEQFF TRBJ2-1 NA NA TRBV9
TGTGCCAGCGGCTTCGACGGGGGAACTGAAGCTTTCTTT CASGFDGGTEAFF TRBJ1-1 NA NA TRBV7-2
TGTGCCAGCAGCAAACAGGGCAATCAGCCCCAGCATTTT CASSKQGNQPQHF TRBJ1-5 NA NA TRBV21-1
TGTGCCAGCAGTTTATCGGACAGGAGGATCTATGGCTACACCTTC CASSLSDRRIYGYTF TRBJ1-2 TRBD1 few TRBV28
TGTGCCTGGAGTACCCGGAGGGAATTAGGTTACGAGCAGTACTTC CAWSTRRELGYEQYF TRBJ2-7 NA few TRBV30
TGTGCCAGCATTGGCAGGCCCCCTTTGCGAGAAAAACTGTTTTTT CASIGRPPLREKLFF TRBJ1-4 NA NA TRBV28
TGTGCCAGCAGTGAGCTAGCGGGACCCTACGAGCAGTACTTC CASSELAGPYEQYF TRBJ2-7 TRBD2 NA TRBV2
TGTGCCAGCACCCTCGGGGGGACAGGGGTATCTAACTATGGCTACACCTTC CASTLGGTGVSNYGYTF TRBJ1-2 TRBD1 NA TRBV28
TGTGCCAGCAGTGAACTCGCGGGCTACGAGCAGTACTTC CASSELAGYEQYF TRBJ2-7 NA NA TRBV2
TGTGCCAGTAGTATAGATCTTTTAAACAGGGGGCACGGGGAGCTGTTTTTT CASSIDLLNRGHGELFF TRBJ2-2 TRBD1 NA TRBV19
TGCAGCGTTGCTAATCCGGGACAGGGGAACGAGCAGTACTTC CSVANPGQGNEQYF TRBJ2-7 TRBD1 once TRBV29-1
TGTGCCAGCAGTTGGAACGGGGGCACAGATACGCAGTATTTT CASSWNGGTDTQYF TRBJ2-3 NA NA TRBV6-5
TGTGCCAGCAGTCAAGGCCCAGGGGTCTACGAGCAGTACTTC CASSQGPGVYEQYF TRBJ2-7 NA NA TRBV27
TGTGCCAGCAAAACTAGCGGGAGTGGGGGAGAGACCCAGTACTTC CASKTSGSGGETQYF TRBJ2-5 TRBD2 NA TRBV7-2
TGTGCCAGCAGCGCTACTAGCGGGAGTGCAGATACGCAGTATTTT CASSATSGSADTQYF TRBJ2-3 TRBD2 NA TRBV9
TGTGCCAGCAGTGCCAGTCAGGCGCTCATCTATGGCTACACCTTC CASSASQALIYGYTF TRBJ1-2 NA once TRBV2
TGTGCCAGCAGTGAAATCGGGGTTAGCTCCTACAATGAGCAGTTCTTC CASSEIGVSSYNEQFF TRBJ2-1 NA NA TRBV6-1
TGCGCCAGCAGCCAAGAATCGACTGCGGGAAATTCCTACGAGCAGTACTTC CASSQESTAGNSYEQYF TRBJ2-7 NA NA TRBV4-3
TGTGCCAGCAGCTTAAGGACTAGCGGGGTAGCCAAAAACATTCAGTACTTC CASSLRTSGVAKNIQYF TRBJ2-4 TRBD2 many TRBV7-2
TGTGCCAGCAGCTCAGGCCTGGCGGGGGAAAAACTGTTTTTT CASSSGLAGEKLFF TRBJ1-4 NA NA TRBV5-4
TGTGCCAGCAGCCCGACCTCAGGAACCTACAATGAGCAGTTCTTC CASSPTSGTYNEQFF TRBJ2-1 NA NA TRBV5-4
TGTGCCAGCAGCTTAGGAGGTCCCGGCAATCAGCCCCAGCATTTT CASSLGGPGNQPQHF TRBJ1-5 NA NA TRBV7-2
TGTGCCAGCAGCTTAGTGGGCGGGAGTAGCACAGATACGCAGTATTTT CASSLVGGSSTDTQYF TRBJ2-3 TRBD2 NA TRBV13
TGCGCCAGCAGCTTAGCCGGGACAGGGCTGACGAACACTGAAGCTTTCTTT CASSLAGTGLTNTEAFF TRBJ1-1 TRBD1 NA TRBV5-1
TGTGCCAGCAGCTCTGGACAGGGACCTTACTGGGAGCAGTACTTC CASSSGQGPYWEQYF TRBJ2-7 TRBD1 NA TRBV5-6
TGTGCTAGCAGCCTGGGGCAGGACAGGGGACCCCCAGGCTCCTACGAGCAGTACTTC CASSLGQDRGPPGSYEQYF TRBJ2-7 TRBD1 NA TRBV7-7
TGTGCCACCAGCGATTACGGAGAGGATCAGCCCCAGCATTTT CATSDYGEDQPQHF TRBJ1-5 NA NA TRBV15